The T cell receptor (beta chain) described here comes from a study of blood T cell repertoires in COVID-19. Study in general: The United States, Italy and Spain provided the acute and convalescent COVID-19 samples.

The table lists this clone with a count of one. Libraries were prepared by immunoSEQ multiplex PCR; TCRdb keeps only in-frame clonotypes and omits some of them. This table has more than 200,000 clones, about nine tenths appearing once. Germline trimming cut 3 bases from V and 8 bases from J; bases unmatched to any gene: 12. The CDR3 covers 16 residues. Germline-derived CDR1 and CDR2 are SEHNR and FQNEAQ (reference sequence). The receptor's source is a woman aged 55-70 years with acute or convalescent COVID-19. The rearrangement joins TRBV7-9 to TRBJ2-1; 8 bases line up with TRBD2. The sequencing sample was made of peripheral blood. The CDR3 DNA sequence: TGTGCCAGCAGCTTTTTCCGAGCGAGCGGGAGCGATGAGCAGTTCTTC. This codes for CASSFFRASGSDEQFF.